The TCR beta chain described here comes from a study of cytomegalovirus exposure and HLA in healthy donors. As for the study in general: From donors who were HLA-typed, an early data release held around 85 million unique TCRs.

This clone was seen more than once but under ten times. The PCR had 60 Vbeta and 13 Jbeta primers. Assay used: immunoSEQ multiplex PCR; TCRdb lists only in-frame clones, some missing. The sample consists of approximately 210,000 clones, roughly 87% of them appearing once. V lost 0 bases to trimming and J lost 5 bases, with 8 bases between them. This CDR3 is built from 13 residues. The germline gives CDR1 ENHRY, CDR2 SYGVKD. The sample taken for sequencing was PBMCs. The chain combines TRBV10-3 with TRBJ2-7; weak D call: TRBD2 (6 bases). This TCR was sampled from a man in his forties in good health and CMV-seropositive. In DNA, the CDR3 is TGTGCCATCAGTGAGTCTTGGGAGGACGAGCAGTACGTC. This gives the protein CAISESWEDEQYV.